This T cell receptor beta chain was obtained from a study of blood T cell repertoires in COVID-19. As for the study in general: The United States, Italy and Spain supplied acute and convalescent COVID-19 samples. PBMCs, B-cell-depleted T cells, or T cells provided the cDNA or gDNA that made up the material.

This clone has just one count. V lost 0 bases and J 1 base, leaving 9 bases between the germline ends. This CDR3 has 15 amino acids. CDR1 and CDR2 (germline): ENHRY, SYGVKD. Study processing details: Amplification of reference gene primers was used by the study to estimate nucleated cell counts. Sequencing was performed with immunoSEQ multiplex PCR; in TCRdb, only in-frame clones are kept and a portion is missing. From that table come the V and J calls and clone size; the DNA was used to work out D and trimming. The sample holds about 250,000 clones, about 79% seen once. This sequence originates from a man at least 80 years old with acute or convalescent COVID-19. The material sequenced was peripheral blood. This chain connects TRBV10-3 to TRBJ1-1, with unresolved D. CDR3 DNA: TGTGCCATCAGTGAGTCGCTCGGGTCGAACACTGAAGCTTTCTTT. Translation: CAISESLGSNTEAFF.